These T cell receptor beta chains were read from a single sample in a study of cytomegalovirus exposure and HLA in healthy donors. Here immunoSEQ multiplex PCR was the method, and the copy in TCRdb shows in-frame clones only, minus some. Here the sample spans approximately 140,000 clones, approximately 80% being singletons. The sample was PBMCs. All receptors derive from a male donor in good health and CMV-seronegative. The CDR3 runs from the conserved cysteine through the conserved F or W. The D gene is left open where the match is weak. The listing skips clone size in some rows; elsewhere it reads once, few, many or a size class.

abundance | d_gene | j_gene | v_gene | CDR3aa | CDR3nt
- | - | TRBJ1-2 | TRBV28 | CASSSQEGYYGYTF | TGTGCCAGCAGTTCGCAGGAGGGGTACTATGGCTACACCTTC
- | - | TRBJ2-2 | TRBV30 | CAWSKLRELFF | TGTGCCTGGAGTAAACTGCGGGAGCTGTTTTTT
- | - | TRBJ1-3 | TRBV6-5 | CASSYAGGSSGNTIYF | TGTGCCAGCAGTTACGCGGGGGGAAGCTCTGGAAACACCATATATTTT
- | - | TRBJ1-2 | TRBV30 | CAWNRVWDFNYGYTF | TGTGCCTGGAACAGGGTTTGGGATTTTAACTATGGCTACACCTTC
- | TRBD1 | TRBJ1-2 | TRBV20-1 | CSARDREGYTF | TGCAGTGCTAGGGACAGGGAAGGCTACACCTTC
few | - | TRBJ2-3 | TRBV6-1 | CASSEAGGLSDTQYF | TGTGCCAGCAGTGAAGCTGGGGGACTCTCAGATACGCAGTATTTT
- | - | TRBJ2-2 | TRBV18 | CASSPSDTGELFF | TGTGCCAGCTCACCCTCGGACACCGGGGAGCTGTTTTTT
- | - | TRBJ1-6 | TRBV2 | CASSELSPLHF | TGTGCCAGCAGTGAACTTTCACCCCTCCACTTT
- | - | TRBJ2-6 | TRBV7-2 | CASSSPGANVLTF | TGTGCCAGCAGCTCTCCCGGGGCCAACGTCCTGACTTTC
- | TRBD1 | TRBJ2-1 | TRBV5-1 | CASSAGTGDNEQFF | TGCGCCAGCAGCGCCGGGACAGGCGACAATGAGCAGTTCTTC
- | - | TRBJ2-2 | TRBV6-5 | CASRWRDLTGELFF | TGTGCCAGCAGGTGGAGGGACCTCACCGGGGAGCTGTTTTTT
few | - | TRBJ1-1 | TRBV6-1 | CASRDRVNTEAFF | TGTGCCAGCAGGGACAGAGTGAACACTGAAGCTTTCTTT
- | TRBD1 | TRBJ1-2 | TRBV19 | CASRTSGTDYGYTF | TGTGCCAGTAGGACTTCCGGGACAGACTATGGCTACACCTTC
- | TRBD1 | TRBJ1-1 | TRBV6-4 | CASSPGGSEAFF | TGTGCCAGCAGCCCAGGGGGCTCTGAAGCTTTCTTT
- | - | TRBJ2-7 | TRBV4-3 | CASSQDRLGLAEQYF | TGCGCCAGCAGCCAAGACCGGCTGGGGCTCGCCGAGCAGTACTTC
- | - | TRBJ2-7 | TRBV7-3 | CASSHWGDRHEQYF | TGTGCCAGCAGCCACTGGGGGGACCGCCACGAGCAGTACTTC
- | TRBD1 | TRBJ2-5 | TRBV27 | CASSLSWQGAYGTQYF | TGTGCCAGCAGTTTATCTTGGCAGGGGGCGTACGGGACCCAGTACTTC
- | - | TRBJ2-2 | TRBV5-6 | CASSFGLNTGELFF | TGTGCCAGCAGCTTTGGGCTGAACACCGGGGAGCTGTTTTTT
- | - | TRBJ2-1 | TRBV7-2 | CASSPRLVYSEQFF | TGTGCCAGCAGCCCGAGACTAGTCTATAGTGAGCAGTTCTTC
few | TRBD1 | TRBJ1-3 | TRBV18 | CASSPRTGRISGNTIYF | TGTGCCAGCTCACCAAGGACAGGGAGGATTTCTGGAAACACCATATATTTT
- | TRBD1 | TRBJ1-6 | TRBV28 | CATFRQGGSPPHF | TGTGCCACCTTCAGACAGGGGGGATCACCCCCCCACTTT
- | TRBD1 | TRBJ1-2 | TRBV4-1 | CASSRRGQGGPNYGYTF | TGCGCCAGCAGCCGGAGGGGACAGGGAGGCCCTAACTATGGCTACACCTTC
- | TRBD1 | TRBJ2-2 | TRBV28 | CASSLWGQGAKDGELFF | TGTGCCAGCAGTTTATGGGGACAGGGGGCGAAGGACGGGGAGCTGTTTTTT
- | TRBD2 | TRBJ2-1 | TRBV7-6 | CASSLLAGPYNEQFF | TGTGCCAGCAGCTTACTAGCGGGGCCTTACAATGAGCAGTTCTTC
- | - | TRBJ1-1 | TRBV9 | CASSVAGGHTEAFF | TGTGCCAGCAGCGTAGCCGGGGGGCATACTGAAGCTTTCTTT
- | TRBD1 | TRBJ2-7 | TRBV2 | CASTPTGAPGEQYF | TGTGCCAGCACCCCGACAGGGGCCCCTGGCGAGCAGTACTTC
- | TRBD2 | TRBJ2-4 | TRBV10-1 | CASSEPGLENIQYF | TGCGCCAGCAGTGAGCCGGGACTAGAAAACATTCAGTACTTC
- | - | TRBJ1-5 | TRBV28 | CASSLANQPQHF | TGTGCCAGCAGTTTGGCCAATCAGCCCCAGCATTTT
- | TRBD1 | TRBJ1-6 | TRBV27 | CASSLDRASPLHF | TGTGCCAGCAGTTTGGACAGGGCTTCACCCCTCCACTTT
- | TRBD1 | TRBJ1-2 | TRBV4-2 | CASSYLSRTGGPNYGYTF | TGTGCCAGCAGCTATCTCAGTAGGACAGGGGGGCCTAACTATGGCTACACCTTC
- | TRBD1 | TRBJ1-6 | TRBV5-4 | CASSLWTGGLSPLHF | TGTGCCAGCAGCTTATGGACAGGGGGCTTATCACCCCTCCACTTT
- | TRBD1 | TRBJ1-6 | TRBV6-6 | CASSYSGTGDSPLHF | TGTGCCAGCAGTTACTCCGGGACAGGGGATTCACCCCTCCACTTT
- | - | TRBJ1-1 | TRBV5-1 | CASSLEAVNTEAFF | TGCGCCAGCAGCTTGGAGGCGGTGAACACTGAAGCTTTCTTT
- | - | TRBJ1-1 | TRBV9 | CASSVGLGGWTEAFF | TGTGCCAGCAGCGTAGGGTTAGGGGGTTGGACTGAAGCTTTCTTT
- | - | TRBJ2-3 | TRBV5-1 | CASSPDSAADTQYF | TGCGCCAGCAGTCCCGACTCGGCGGCAGATACGCAGTATTTT